Here is one T cell receptor beta chain with its context. No antigen is known for it. TCRdb's copy holds only in-frame clones and misses some; the assay was immunoSEQ multiplex PCR. The sample carries over 75,000 clones, roughly four fifths recorded once. The data derive from a study of a mutant IDH1 vaccine in newly diagnosed glioma. For the study at large: Treated patients showed a male proportion of approximately 62%, a female proportion of roughly 40%, and a mean age of approximately 40 years.

The ends were cut back, 4 bases at V and 7 bases at J, with 17 bases in the middle. CDR1 and CDR2 from the germline V gene are MGHDK and SYGVNS. The CDR3 runs to 15 residues. Indicated time point: week 47, end of study. All doses held 300 ug of mutant IDH1 20-mer peptide, with topical imiquimod. This clonotype originated in a man aged 40-55 years with glioma. The material sequenced was PBMCs, taken from a glioma patient whose treatment included an IDH1 peptide vaccine. The V and J genes are TRBV25-1 and TRBJ2-1, with a possible D match to TRBD1 (6 bases). This CDR3 reads CASSARIRGSNEQFF. The CDR3 bases are TGTGCCAGCAGTGCCCGAATTAGGGGGTCGAATGAGCAGTTCTTC. Full variable domain (rest looked up from reference TRBV25-1 and TRBJ2-1): EADIYQTPRYLVIGTGKKITLECSQTMGHDKMYWYQQDPGMELHLIHYSYGVNSTEKGDLSSESTVSRIRTEHFPLTLESARPSHTSQYLCASSARIRGSNEQFFGPGTRLTVL.